The rows below give T cell receptor beta chains drawn from one sample of a study of blood T cell repertoires in COVID-19. Method: immunoSEQ multiplex PCR; TCRdb's copy keeps in-frame clones and lacks some. The sample has 140,000 or so clones, 75% to 85% seen once; the top ten hold around 3.2%. The sample was peripheral blood. These receptors were taken from a man aged 45-65 years with acute or convalescent COVID-19. CDR3s include the opening cysteine and the closing phenylalanine or tryptophan. D genes are given only for firm matches. The size entry is marked missing in some rows and otherwise reads once, few, many or a size class.

TRBD1	TRBV9	NA	TRBJ2-7	CASSASGTGVPYEQYF	TGTGCCAGCAGCGCCTCCGGGACAGGGGTCCCCTACGAGCAGTACTTC
NA	TRBV2	NA	TRBJ2-4	CASSPPARNIQYF	TGTGCCAGCAGCCCCCCAGCCAGGAACATTCAGTACTTC
TRBD1	TRBV6-5	NA	TRBJ1-2	CASSPGTGSFYGYTF	TGTGCCAGCAGTCCCGGGACAGGGAGTTTCTATGGCTACACCTTC
TRBD2	TRBV6-1	NA	TRBJ2-3	CASSEGSGGAVDTQYF	TGTGCCAGCAGTGAAGGTAGCGGGGGGGCTGTAGATACGCAGTATTTT
NA	TRBV6-5	NA	TRBJ1-1	CASSYSEVNTEAFF	TGTGCCAGCAGTTACTCGGAGGTGAACACTGAAGCTTTCTTT
TRBD1	TRBV27	NA	TRBJ1-2	CASSSDRGPLYGYTF	TGTGCCAGCAGTTCCGACAGGGGCCCTCTTTATGGCTACACCTTC
NA	TRBV5-1	NA	TRBJ1-2	CASSFGQSAGYTF	TGCGCCAGCAGCTTTGGACAGTCCGCTGGCTACACCTTC
NA	TRBV11-3	NA	TRBJ2-4	CASSPSPQGNIQYF	TGTGCCAGCAGTCCTAGCCCTCAGGGGAACATTCAGTACTTC
NA	TRBV5-1	NA	TRBJ2-3	CASQPGGVDTQYF	TGCGCCAGCCAGCCCGGAGGTGTAGATACGCAGTATTTT
NA	TRBV6-5	NA	TRBJ1-1	CASSRSLTEAFF	TGTGCCAGCAGTCGGAGCTTAACTGAAGCTTTCTTT
NA	TRBV6-5	NA	TRBJ1-5	CASIRESNQPQHF	TGTGCCAGCATCAGGGAAAGCAATCAGCCCCAGCATTTT
NA	TRBV28	NA	TRBJ1-5	CASTPPGDQPQHF	TGTGCCAGCACCCCCCCCGGGGATCAGCCCCAGCATTTT
NA	TRBV7-8	NA	TRBJ1-3	CASSRGRGFGNTIYF	TGTGCCAGCAGCCGAGGTCGGGGATTTGGAAACACCATATATTTT
NA	TRBV19	NA	TRBJ1-1	CASSLQRNTEAFF	TGTGCCAGTAGTCTACAGAGGAACACTGAAGCTTTCTTT
NA	TRBV6-5	NA	TRBJ2-7	CASSYSTGSEQYF	TGTGCCAGCAGTTACTCCACAGGGTCCGAGCAGTACTTC
TRBD1	TRBV14	NA	TRBJ2-7	CASSPAIRQGEQYF	TGTGCCAGCAGCCCAGCAATCAGACAGGGCGAGCAGTACTTC
NA	TRBV5-6	once	TRBJ2-1	CASSQAPPGVLTNEQFF	TGTGCCAGCAGCCAAGCACCCCCAGGGGTTCTCACCAATGAGCAGTTCTTC
TRBD1	TRBV10-3	once	TRBJ2-2	CAIRGQTGELFF	TGTGCCATCAGGGGACAGACCGGGGAGCTGTTTTTT
NA	TRBV5-8	NA	TRBJ1-4	CASSPGQEKLFF	TGTGCCAGCAGCCCAGGACAAGAAAAACTGTTTTTT
TRBD1	TRBV4-1	NA	TRBJ1-2	CASSHPGPTGAYGYTF	TGCGCCAGCAGTCACCCGGGCCCAACAGGGGCCTATGGCTACACCTTC
NA	TRBV12-3/TRBV12-4	NA	TRBJ1-1	CASSPGNTEAFF	TGTGCCAGCAGCCCAGGGAACACTGAAGCTTTCTTT
NA	TRBV13	NA	TRBJ2-1	CASSLMASAYNEQFF	TGTGCCAGCAGCTTAATGGCTAGCGCATACAATGAGCAGTTCTTC
NA	TRBV14	NA	TRBJ1-1	CASSQDWQMNTEAFF	TGTGCCAGCAGCCAAGACTGGCAGATGAACACTGAAGCTTTCTTT
NA	TRBV7-2	NA	TRBJ2-7	CASSLAPGYLYEQYF	TGTGCCAGCAGCTTAGCCCCGGGGTACCTCTACGAGCAGTACTTC
NA	TRBV28	NA	TRBJ2-3	CASSLPSGGREPRTDTQYF	TGTGCCAGCAGTTTACCTTCTGGGGGCAGGGAGCCCCGCACAGATACGCAGTATTTT
NA	TRBV9	NA	TRBJ2-7	CASSVGTSGNYEQYF	TGTGCCAGCAGCGTAGGCACTAGTGGTAACTACGAGCAGTACTTC
NA	TRBV5-1	NA	TRBJ2-1	CASSLALNYNEQFF	TGCGCCAGCAGCTTGGCACTCAACTACAATGAGCAGTTCTTC
TRBD1	TRBV6-5	NA	TRBJ1-2	CASSSPGQGNYGYTF	TGTGCCAGCAGTTCACCGGGACAGGGCAACTATGGCTACACCTTC
TRBD1	TRBV7-2	few	TRBJ2-5	CASSLAPGQRETQYF	TGTGCCAGCAGCTTAGCCCCGGGACAGAGAGAGACCCAGTACTTC
TRBD1	TRBV28	NA	TRBJ1-2	CASSLEGTGPLLSYGYTF	TGTGCCAGCAGTTTAGAGGGGACAGGGCCTTTATTAAGCTATGGCTACACCTTC
NA	TRBV11-2	NA	TRBJ2-1	CASSSRGGDEQFF	TGTGCCAGCAGCTCCCGGGGAGGCGATGAGCAGTTCTTC
NA	TRBV27	NA	TRBJ1-2	CASSLSPWRRSYTF	TGTGCCAGCAGTTTATCGCCCTGGCGCAGGAGCTACACCTTC
TRBD1	TRBV5-1	NA	TRBJ1-1	CASSLAPGQLNTEAFF	TGCGCCAGCAGCTTGGCCCCGGGACAGCTGAACACTGAAGCTTTCTTT
NA	TRBV5-6	NA	TRBJ1-1	CASSLAGFTEAFF	TGTGCCAGCAGCTTAGCGGGGTTCACTGAAGCTTTCTTT
NA	TRBV27	NA	TRBJ2-7	CASSPLGQIYEQYF	TGTGCCAGCAGTCCGTTGGGACAAATCTACGAGCAGTACTTC
NA	TRBV5-1	NA	TRBJ1-1	CASSRGTANTEAFF	TGCGCCAGCAGCAGGGGGACCGCGAACACTGAAGCTTTCTTT
TRBD2	TRBV5-1	NA	TRBJ2-1	CASSPEGRAGGPEQFF	TGCGCCAGCAGCCCTGAGGGGAGAGCGGGAGGGCCTGAGCAGTTCTTC
TRBD1	TRBV18	NA	TRBJ1-1	CASSPDRGLVTEAFF	TGTGCCAGCTCACCGGACAGGGGGCTGGTCACTGAAGCTTTCTTT
TRBD1	TRBV7-6	NA	TRBJ2-2	CASSHGQGSAGELFF	TGTGCCAGCAGTCACGGACAGGGGTCGGCCGGGGAGCTGTTTTTT